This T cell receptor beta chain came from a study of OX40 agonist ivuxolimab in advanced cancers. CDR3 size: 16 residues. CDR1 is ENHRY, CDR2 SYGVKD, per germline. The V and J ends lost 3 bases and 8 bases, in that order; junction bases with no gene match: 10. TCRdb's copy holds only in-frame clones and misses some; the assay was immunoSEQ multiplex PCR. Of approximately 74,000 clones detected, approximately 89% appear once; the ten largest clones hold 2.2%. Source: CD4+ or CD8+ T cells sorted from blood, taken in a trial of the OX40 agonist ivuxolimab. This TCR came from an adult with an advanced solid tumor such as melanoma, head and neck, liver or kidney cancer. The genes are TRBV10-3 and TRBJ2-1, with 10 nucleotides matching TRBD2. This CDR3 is CAISETSGKADHEQFF. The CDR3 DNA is TGTGCCATCAGTGAAACTAGCGGGAAGGCAGACCATGAGCAGTTCTTC.